This T cell receptor beta chain appears in the sequencing data of a study of T cells in localized non-small cell lung cancer. Per the germline V gene, CDR1 is MNHEY and CDR2 is SMNVEV (reference sequence). The junction had 10 bases not matched to a gene; V was cut back by 8 bases and J by 5 bases. CDR3 size: 16 residues. Here immunoSEQ multiplex PCR was the method, and the copy in TCRdb shows in-frame clones only, minus some. The sample includes some 16,000 clones, about 89% of them seen just once. Whole-study results and caveats: The greatest T cell clonality was found in uninvolved adjacent lung (higher than in tumor).

On this clone: The antigen is unknown.

The clonotype was recovered from an older male donor with stage II squamous cell lung carcinoma. Sample: peripheral blood, taken before any cancer treatment. This sequence joins TRBV27 and TRBJ2-2; 11 nucleotides align to TRBD2. The CDR3 is CASDPSGTSGTGELFF. CDR3 in DNA: TGTGCCAGCGACCCTTCGGGGACTAGCGGTACCGGGGAGCTGTTTTTT.